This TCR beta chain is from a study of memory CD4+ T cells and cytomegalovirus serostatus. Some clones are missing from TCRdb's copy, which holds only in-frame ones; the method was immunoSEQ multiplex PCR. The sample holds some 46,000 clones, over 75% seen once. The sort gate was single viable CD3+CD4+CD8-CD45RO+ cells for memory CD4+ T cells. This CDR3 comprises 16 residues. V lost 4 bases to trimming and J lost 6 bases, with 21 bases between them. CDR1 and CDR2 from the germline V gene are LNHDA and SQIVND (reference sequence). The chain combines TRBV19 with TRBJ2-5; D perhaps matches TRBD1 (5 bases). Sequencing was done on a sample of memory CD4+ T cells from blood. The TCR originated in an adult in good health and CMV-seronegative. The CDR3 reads CASSRSRAIGEKTQYF. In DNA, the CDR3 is TGTGCCAGTAGTAGGAGCAGGGCAATTGGAGAAAAGACCCAGTACTTC.